This TCR beta chain is drawn from a study of post-analysis software for immune sequencing data. Study-wide points: TRBV5-6, TRBV5-1 and TRBV20-1 belonged to a set of roughly five TRBV segments that were more frequent in patients than controls.

Concerning this clonotype itself: Its specificity is not known.

Unique molecular identifiers had been added to the TCR beta cDNA libraries. It was from roughly 1 to 10 million T cells that roughly 0.5 million cDNA molecules came. TCRdb reprocessed the PCR reads via MiXCR and lists one record per CDR3 protein. This table has hundreds of thousands of distinct CDR3 sequences, around 40% appearing once. The CDR3 has 15 amino acids. Deletions cut 0 bases from V and 2 bases from J, with 11 bases between. The source is a girl aged 10-17 years with multiple sclerosis. Source material: blood. The J gene is TRBJ2-7, the V gene TRBV12-3 or TRBV12-4, with D perhaps matching TRBD2 (6 bases). The CDR3 loop reads CASSLAVGGAYEQYF. CDR3 sequence (DNA): TGTGCCAGCAGTTTAGCCGTTGGCGGGGCCTACGAGCAGTACTTC.